A single sample gave rise to the 28 T cell receptor beta chains below, sequenced in a study of blood T cell repertoires in COVID-19. Only in-frame clones appear in the TCRdb table, and some are missing; sequencing was by immunoSEQ multiplex PCR. Of approximately 670,000 clones listed, just under 90% are singletons. The source material was peripheral blood. The receptors were gathered from a woman aged 18-35 years with acute or convalescent COVID-19.

This clone has only a few counts. The chain uses TRBV19 and TRBJ1-1; D unresolved. Deletions cut 3 bases from V and 6 bases from J, with 17 bases between. The CDR3 extends over 15 amino acids. CDR1 is LNHDA and CDR2 is SQIVND in the germline V gene (reference sequence). The DNA of the CDR3 is TGTGCCAGTAGTATTGGGCCCCTAACGGGAGCTGAAGCTTTCTTT. This codes for CASSIGPLTGAEAFF.

The rearrangement uses TRBV5-4 and TRBJ2-7; weak D call: TRBD1 (5 bases). Germline V gives CDR1 SGHNT, CDR2 YYREEE (reference sequence). The CDR3 extends over 12 amino acids. Trimming pared 4 bases from V and 5 bases from J, leaving 10 bases between. CDR3 loop: CASSRDRHEQYF. The CDR3 nucleotides are TGTGCCAGCAGCCGTGACAGACACGAGCAGTACTTC.

With regard to this clone: Relative to the germline gene, one junction end is altered; a read error may explain this. The V call is TRBV2, the J call TRBJ1-2, with D possibly matching TRBD1 (5 bases). CDR1 and CDR2 from the germline V gene are SNHLY and FYNNEI. The CDR3 covers 11 residues. CDR3 in amino acids: CASREGAGYTF. As DNA, the CDR3 is TGTGCCAGCAGGGAAGGGGCTGGCTACACCTTC. Complete variable domain (other parts from reference TRBV2 and TRBJ1-2): EPEVTQTPSHQVTQMGQEVILRCVPISNHLYFYWYRQILGQKVEFLVSFYNNEISEKSEIFDDQFSVERPDGSNFTLKIRSTKLEDSAMYFCASREGAGYTFGSGTRLTVV.

The chain couples TRBV2 to TRBJ2-2; TRBD2 matches 11 bases. The ends lost 7 bases at V and 0 bases at J; junction bases unmatched: 4. Germline CDR1 reads SNHLY; CDR2 reads FYNNEI. This CDR3 is 16 amino acids long. The CDR3 reads CASTGTSGTNTGELFF. The DNA for the CDR3 is TGTGCCAGCACCGGGACTAGCGGTACGAACACCGGGGAGCTGTTTTTT.

The chain recombines TRBV27 with TRBJ2-1; TRBD2 agrees at 8 bases. The junction had 4 bases not matched to a gene; V was cut back by 2 bases and J by 1 base. The germline V gene has CDR1 MNHEY and CDR2 SMNVEV (reference sequence). The CDR3 loop spans 16 amino acids. The CDR3 nucleotides read TGTGCCAGCAGTTTAAGCGGGGGCTGGTCCTACAATGAGCAGTTCTTC. Translated, it gives CASSLSGGWSYNEQFF.

CDR3 residues: CASSLWTGGIADTQYF. In DNA, the CDR3 is TGTGCCAGCAGTTTGTGGACAGGGGGCATCGCAGATACGCAGTATTTT. The chain is built from TRBV28 and TRBJ2-3; 11 bases map to TRBD1. Germline loops: CDR1 MDHEN, CDR2 SYDVKM. Losses at the gene ends were 3 bases for V and 4 bases for J; bases not matched to a gene: 6. The CDR3 contains 16 residues.

This clone has just one count. V gene TRBV24-1 combines with J gene TRBJ1-2; tentative D call: TRBD1 (5 bases). The CDR3 sequence is 11 residues long. Trimming removed 9 bases at V and 8 bases at J, with 12 bases between. From germline, CDR1 is KGHDR and CDR2 SFDVKD. The CDR3 bases are TGTGCCACCCGGGGGGGGGAGGGCTACACCTTC. As protein: CATRGGEGYTF.

This clone was detected a few times. The rearrangement uses TRBV15 and TRBJ2-7, with D maybe TRBD2 (7 bases). This CDR3 comprises 16 residues. Trimming pared 0 bases from V and 7 bases from J, leaving 19 bases between. Germline V gene lookup returns CDR1 LNHNV and CDR2 YYDKDF (reference sequence). The CDR3 here is CATSRDDRGALSEQYF. The CDR3 nucleotides are TGTGCCACCAGCAGAGATGATCGGGGGGCTTTGAGTGAGCAGTACTTC.

The chain is built from TRBV5-6 and TRBJ1-2; D might be TRBD1 (5 bases). V dropped 3 bases and J dropped 8 bases, with 14 bases sitting between them. Per the germline V gene, CDR1 is SGHDT and CDR2 is YYEEEE. This CDR3 is 13 amino acids long. CDR3 sequence: CASSWGDPDGYTF. The CDR3 DNA is TGTGCCAGCAGCTGGGGGGACCCTGACGGCTACACCTTC. Combining the CDR3 with reference TRBV5-6 and TRBJ1-2 gives the whole variable domain DAGVTQSPTHLIKTRGQQVTLRCSPKSGHDTVSWYQQALGQGPQFIFQYYEEEERQRGNFPDRFSGHQFPNYSSELNVNALLLGDSALYLCASSWGDPDGYTFGSGTRLTVV.

The chain carries TRBV4-1 and TRBJ2-4, with 8 bases fitting TRBD1. In germline, CDR1 is MGHRA, CDR2 YSYEKL. The CDR3 contains 16 residues. Unmatched junction bases numbered 7, after V lost 4 bases and J lost 2 bases. CDR3 sequence (DNA): TGCGCCAGCAGCCCCAGGGGGCCCTTTACCAAAAACATTCAGTACTTC. Translating gives CASSPRGPFTKNIQYF.

This clone appeared once. This chain joins TRBV2 and TRBJ1-4; D call uncertain. The CDR3 is made up of 15 amino acids. The V gene's germline CDR1 is SNHLY and CDR2 FYNNEI. The ends were cut back, 5 bases at V and 7 bases at J, with 17 bases in the middle. The chain's CDR3 is CASSSRVDRGEKLFF. CDR3 DNA sequence: TGTGCCAGCAGTTCACGGGTCGATCGGGGTGAAAAACTGTTTTTT.

This chain joins TRBV2 and TRBJ2-3; tentative D call: TRBD1 (6 bases). The CDR3 contains 17 residues. Trimming left V 4 bases short and J 6 bases short, with 23 bases between. Germline V gene lookup returns CDR1 SNHLY and CDR2 FYNNEI. The CDR3 DNA is TGTGCCAGCAGTGGGGTCGCCGGGACACGCAGTCCCGATACGCAGTATTTT. Its translation is CASSGVAGTRSPDTQYF.

The gene calls are TRBV5-4 and TRBJ1-5; D unresolved. V lost 4 bases to trimming and J lost 4 bases, with 6 bases between them. The CDR3 has 12 amino acids. CDR1 SGHNT and CDR2 YYREEE come from the germline V gene (reference sequence). The CDR3 DNA reads TGTGCCAGCAGCCTTATTAATCAGCCCCAGCATTTT. Residues: CASSLINQPQHF.

The V call is TRBV7-2, the J call TRBJ1-4; D gene unclear. The length of the CDR3 is 16 residues. V was trimmed by 5 bases and J by 0 bases, leaving 13 bases between them. Germline-derived CDR1 and CDR2 are SGHTA and FQGNSA. The CDR3 loop reads CASSPQQPATNEKLFF. As DNA, the CDR3 is TGTGCCAGCAGCCCCCAACAGCCAGCAACTAATGAAAAACTGTTTTTT.

The chain has TRBV6-1 and TRBJ1-1; D ambiguous. In germline, CDR1 is MNHNS, CDR2 SASEGT. CDR3 length: 13 residues. V was shortened by 2 bases and J by 4 bases, with 8 bases between the two germline ends. The CDR3 DNA is TGTGCCAGCAGTGAACGGAGTAGCACTGAAGCTTTCTTT. It codes for CASSERSSTEAFF.

The chain employs TRBV2 and TRBJ1-2; TRBD1 is a possible D gene (5 bases). Germline CDR1 SNHLY, CDR2 FYNNEI. V was cut by 4 bases and J by 3 bases, with 12 bases left in between. The CDR3 length is 14 residues. The CDR3 is CASSGGSPYYGYTF. CDR3 bases: TGTGCCAGCAGTGGGGGCAGCCCTTACTATGGCTACACCTTC.

The chain joins TRBV5-5 to TRBJ2-5; a possible D gene is TRBD1 (9 bases). V lost 0 bases and J lost 2, with 20 bases in between. Germline V lookup: CDR1 SGHKS, CDR2 YYEKEE (reference sequence). CDR3 length: 18 amino acids. In DNA, the CDR3 is TGTGCCAGCAGCTTGGCCTCGGGGGGGACAGGGTATCAAGAGACCCAGTACTTC. Its protein product is CASSLASGGTGYQETQYF.

The chain has TRBV13 and TRBJ2-4; 9 bases align to TRBD1. Germline lookup yields CDR1 PRHDT and CDR2 FYEKMQ (reference sequence). The V segment lost 3 bases and the J segment 6 bases; nucleotides outside the gene matches: 3. The CDR3 loop spans 14 amino acids. The CDR3 sequence is CASSFWGQGNIQYF. CDR3 DNA: TGTGCCAGCAGCTTCTGGGGACAGGGAAACATTCAGTACTTC.

The rearrangement joins TRBV15 to TRBJ2-3, with D unresolved. The CDR3 loop spans 13 amino acids. Germline V lookup: CDR1 LNHNV, CDR2 YYDKDF (reference sequence). The V gene lost 4 bases and the J gene lost 3 bases, with 8 bases spanning the gap. The CDR3 protein is CATSTTETDTQYF. For the CDR3, the DNA is TGTGCCACCAGCACTACAGAAACAGATACGCAGTATTTT.

The chain carries TRBV21-1 and TRBJ2-2; the table's D call, TRBD2, was not checked against the DNA. TRBV21-1 is described as a pseudogene. The CDR3 loop spans 16 amino acids. The CDR3 DNA is TGTGCCAGCAGCAAAGTGGGCGGGCTGGACACCGGGGAGCTGTTTTTT. This encodes CASSKVGGLDTGELFF.

Details on this clone: The sample has other DNA sequences that encode this CDR3 too. This chain uses TRBV6-5 with TRBJ2-3; D may be TRBD2 (5 bases). This CDR3 is built from 14 residues. V lost 6 bases and J 2 bases, leaving 12 bases between the germline ends. Germline V CDR1 and CDR2: MNHEY, SVGAGI. DNA of the CDR3: TGTGCCAGCAGCCGGACTGCCTCCACAGATACGCAGTATTTT. This translates into CASSRTASTDTQYF.

The sample holds one count of this clone. The CDR3 DNA sequence: TGTGCCAGCAGCGTAGCAGGTACAGGGCCTTCTGGCTACACCTTC. This encodes CASSVAGTGPSGYTF. The V call is TRBV9, the J call TRBJ1-2; a weak D match, TRBD1 (6 bases). Germline CDR1 reads SGDLS; CDR2 reads YYNGEE. The CDR3 loop spans 15 amino acids. V was cut by 0 bases and J by 7 bases, with 16 bases left in between.

The V gene is TRBV11-2, the J gene TRBJ2-3; TRBD2 is a possible D gene (6 bases). The CDR3 runs to 12 residues. From germline, CDR1 is SGHAT and CDR2 FQNNGV. With 4 bases removed from V and 9 bases from J, the gap between germline ends came to 11 bases. CDR3 sequence (DNA): TGTGCCAGCAGCTCGCTAGCGTGGACGCAGTATTTT. Its protein product is CASSSLAWTQYF.

The V call is TRBV6-2 or TRBV6-3, the J call TRBJ1-5; TRBD1 matches at 7 bases. J lost 6 bases, V lost 2 bases, and 16 bases had no gene match. CDR1 is MNHEY and CDR2 is SVGEGT in the germline V gene. CDR3 length: 18 residues. The CDR3 is CASSYPVGSYRGLQPQHF. The CDR3 nucleotides read TGTGCCAGCAGTTACCCCGTCGGGTCATACAGGGGCCTTCAGCCCCAGCATTTT.

The chain combines TRBV6-6 with TRBJ1-2; D perhaps matches TRBD1 (6 bases). The CDR3 is 16 amino acids. Germline V lookup: CDR1 MNHNY, CDR2 SVGAGI (reference sequence). Deletions cut 0 bases from V and 0 bases from J, with 11 bases between. In nucleotides, the CDR3 is TGTGCCAGCAGTTACTCCCAGGGGAATACTAACTATGGCTACACCTTC. It translates to CASSYSQGNTNYGYTF.

The V gene is TRBV28, the J gene TRBJ2-7; 7 positions match TRBD1. J lost 2 bases, V lost 5 bases, and 6 bases had no gene match. Germline V CDR1 and CDR2: MDHEN, SYDVKM. This CDR3 spans 14 amino acids. CDR3 nucleotides: TGTGCCAGCAGTCCTCGGACAGGACCCTACGAGCAGTACTTC. Translating gives CASSPRTGPYEQYF.

This chain connects TRBV30 to TRBJ1-1; D is possibly TRBD1 (5 bases). Trimming removed 4 bases from V and 10 bases from J, with 19 bases in between. The CDR3 extends over 13 amino acids. Germline V CDR1 and CDR2: GTSNPN, SVGIG (reference sequence). This chain's CDR3 is CAWTAGEWGPAFF. CDR3 nucleotide sequence: TGTGCCTGGACGGCGGGGGAATGGGGTCCAGCTTTCTTT.

This clone appeared once. A junction boundary mismatches the germline segment, possibly from a read error. The chain's CDR3 is CASSQAQGLGYTF. Here the CDR3 DNA reads TGCGCCAGCAGTCAAGCCCAGGGTCTTGGCTACACCTTC. The J gene is TRBJ1-2, the V gene TRBV4-1; D possibly corresponds to TRBD1 (5 bases). CDR1 and CDR2 from the germline V gene are MGHRA and YSYEKL. This CDR3 has 13 amino acids.